This T cell receptor beta chain is from a study of identical twins. Study-level results: Conclusions came from cross-sectional statistical analysis, not from following the same donors. Abundant beta clonotypes from cord blood had fewer insertions, unlike memory repertoires, which showed none.

Among all donors, each was a healthy Caucasian. Template switching (which added a universal primer site) was used, and cDNA carried unique molecular identifiers. TCRdb reanalysed the 5' RACE reads using MiXCR and keeps one entry per CDR3 protein. The repertoire consists of about 690,000 distinct CDR3 sequences, with 5.5% to 6.5% occurring once and the leading ten covering approximately 1.6%. CDR3 size: 13 residues. Looked up from germline, CDR1 is SGHRS and CDR2 is YFSETQ. V gave up 2 bases and J gave up 6 bases, with 8 bases separating them. In this sample, this clonotype turned up many times. What it binds is not known.

The sample comprised naive T cells sorted from blood. The chain uses TRBV5-1 and TRBJ2-2; D remains ambiguous. This clonotype originated in a man younger than 35 in good health. CDR3 coding DNA: TGCGCCAGCAGCTTCACGACCTCCGGGGAGCTGTTTTTT. Amino acids: CASSFTTSGELFF.